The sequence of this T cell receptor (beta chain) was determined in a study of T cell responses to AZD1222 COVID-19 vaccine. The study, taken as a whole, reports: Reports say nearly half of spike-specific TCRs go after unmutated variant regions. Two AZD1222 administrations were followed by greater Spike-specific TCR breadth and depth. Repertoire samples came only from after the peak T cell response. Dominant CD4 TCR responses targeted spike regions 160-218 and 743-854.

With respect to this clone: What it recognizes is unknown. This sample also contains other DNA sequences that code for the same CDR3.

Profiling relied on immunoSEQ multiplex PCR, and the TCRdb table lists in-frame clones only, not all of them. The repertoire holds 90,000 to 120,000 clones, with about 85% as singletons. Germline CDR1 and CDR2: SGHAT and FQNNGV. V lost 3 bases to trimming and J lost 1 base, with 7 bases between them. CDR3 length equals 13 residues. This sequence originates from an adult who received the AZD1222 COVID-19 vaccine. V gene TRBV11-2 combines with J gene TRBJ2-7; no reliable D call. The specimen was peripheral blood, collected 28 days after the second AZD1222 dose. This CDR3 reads CASSLGSSYEQYF. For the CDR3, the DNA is TGTGCCAGCAGCTTGGGCAGTTCCTACGAGCAGTACTTC.